This T cell receptor (beta chain) came from a study of shared clonotypes between healthy human individuals (dated by TCRdb to between 2020 and 2021). As for the study more broadly: The cohort comprised a couple of women and a few men aged 18 to 49 years. For each donor, CD4 naive and CD4 memory were each given three plates, CD8 naive was given two plates, and CD8 memory was given one plate. Leukapheresis yielded between about 0.85 and 10 billion PBMCs per donor. Blood TCR repertoires of roughly 5 healthy adults were deeply sequenced to estimate repertoire size and the extent of clonotype sharing between individuals. To increase sequencing depth and limit assay-specific biases, different laboratories used diverse techniques to prepare libraries and sequence TCR repertoires.

Using the deep immunoSEQ assay, TCR CDR3 regions were amplified from genomic DNA by multiplex PCR. Extracted genomic DNA from each cell subset was spread evenly across all wells of several immunoSEQ 96-well plates, with each plate serving as a replicate. Each replicate PCR for sorted subsets received approximately 200 ng genomic DNA, equal to 30,000 or so T cell genomes. Purified libraries were measured with a Qubit 3.0 fluorometer, size-checked on a Bioanalyzer 2100, and measured again with the KAPA Library Quantification kit. A separate single-read 150-cycle Illumina NextSeq 550 flow cell was used to sequence each immunoSEQ 96-well plate. The published analysis was carried out like this. The immunoSEQ output contained only junctional sequences without quality scores, so filtering could not match that applied to full-length reads. To assign V/J genes and CDR3, sequences were annotated against IMGT germline references using PyIR, a Python wrapper for IgBLAST v1.9. Reads with weak V/J assignments (E-value above 1e-6), missing CDR3, stop codons, out-of-frame junctions, or ambiguous translated residues were removed. V3J clonotypes were defined as sequences sharing an identical inferred V gene, J gene, and CDR3 amino acid sequence. Percentage overlap between repertoires was calculated by dividing the number of shared unique clonotypes by the size of the smaller repertoire. RTK rarefaction, the Chao1 estimator, and Recon v2.1 estimates of unobserved clonotypes were used to assess repertoire richness. Generation probabilities for all TCRbeta clonotypes obtained by the gDNA method from a few donors were computed using OLGA. Held by TCRdb, this immuneACCESS table contains in-frame sequences only and omits some clones. Under half of the omission traces to an unresolved V gene where checked; the cause of the rest is unknown. The D gene and trimming were derived from the DNA, and the V and J assignments and clone size from that table. This sample lists about 2.4 million clones; approximately 93% were detected once. The ten biggest clones cover 0.36% of the sample.

What the study reported, not specific to this receptor: Based on pairwise subsampling, the degree of clonotype sharing among donors was expected to be affected by sequencing depth. Only blood was sampled, and tissue TCR repertoires likely differ from those in blood. Higher generation probabilities were observed for clonotypes shared by all four sorted-subset donors than for non-shared clonotypes. Rarefaction of sorted-subset datasets indicated incomplete sequencing despite the large sequencing depth. The genetic and exposure-history diversity represented was limited by the small number of donors. When several donors were compared, the shared fraction of clonotypes was around 5.1% for naive CD4, around 3.6% for naive CD8, roughly 2.5% for memory CD4, and 0.4% for memory CD8. Larger estimated clonotype richness was generally found for naive subsets than for memory subsets.

Donors were healthy HIV-negative adults with no recently reported acute infections or vaccinations. Every donor was a Caucasian adult residing in Nashville, Tennessee, USA. CD4+ T cells were enriched by magnetic negative selection; naive cells were then positively selected on CD45RA, and the negative fraction formed the memory subset. Blood was obtained by leukapheresis, after which PBMCs were separated by Ficoll-Histopaque density gradient centrifugation and cryopreserved in liquid nitrogen vapor phase. Analytical flow cytometry was used to check the purity and quantity of each magnetically sorted T cell population. Each sorted fraction had its genomic DNA isolated and then quantified by UV absorbance on a Nanodrop 2000c. Note on this clone: The target of this receptor is not known. It has no much larger one-base neighbor in the sample; base qualities were not kept. The same CDR3 also results from other DNA sequences found in this sample.

What was sequenced was naive CD4+ T cells from PBMCs. This specimen's cell subset or site label, interpreted: CD45RA+ positively selected. This clonotype originated in a man between 18 and 35 years old in good health. Some clones in this sample may be carry-over from other donors' samples.

The DNA reads as follows: TGCGCCAGCAGCTTGACTAGCGGGAGAGACGAGCAGTACTTC. Its protein is CASSLTSGRDEQYF. The chain links TRBV5-1 with TRBJ2-7; 11 bases in the middle match TRBD2. The germline V and J ends show losses of 1 base and 5 bases respectively, and no gene match explains 2 bases of the junction. The germline V gene encodes CDR1 SGHRS and CDR2 YFSETQ. CDR3 length: 14 amino acids, cysteine to phenylalanine. CDR3 DNA only is kept here, 42 bases in frame from base 1.